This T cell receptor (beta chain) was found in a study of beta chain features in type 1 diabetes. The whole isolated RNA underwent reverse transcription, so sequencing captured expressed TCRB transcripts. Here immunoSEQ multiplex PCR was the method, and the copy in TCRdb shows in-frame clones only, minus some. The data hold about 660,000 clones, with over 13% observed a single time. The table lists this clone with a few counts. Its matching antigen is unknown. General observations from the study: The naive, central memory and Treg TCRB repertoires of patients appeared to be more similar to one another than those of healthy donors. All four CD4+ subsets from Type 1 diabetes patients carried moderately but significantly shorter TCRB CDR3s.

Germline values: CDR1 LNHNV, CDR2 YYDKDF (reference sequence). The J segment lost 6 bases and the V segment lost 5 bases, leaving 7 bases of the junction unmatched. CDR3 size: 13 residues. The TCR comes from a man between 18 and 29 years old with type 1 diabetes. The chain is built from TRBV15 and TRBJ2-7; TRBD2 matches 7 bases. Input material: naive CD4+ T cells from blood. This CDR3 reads CATSRGGVGEQYF. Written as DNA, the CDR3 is TGTGCCACCAGCCGTGGGGGGGTAGGCGAGCAGTACTTC.